The clone carrying this TCR beta chain occurred a few times. The antigen remains undetermined. This sample was taken from a study of blood T cells in healthy people across ages. Whole-study findings and limits: Strongly correlated with naive T cell percentage was TCR beta diversity.

Isolation recovered at least 6 million PBMCs from every sample. A J-beta primer mix and a sample-barcoded 5' primer were used in a second PCR of roughly 7 to 12 cycles. MiXCR was run by TCRdb on the 5' RACE reads, yielding one entry per CDR3 protein. The sample yields roughly 2 million distinct CDR3 sequences, around 48% seen once. The source of this sequence is a woman aged 35 to 49 in good health. Sequencing used blood.

The CDR3 region is CASRDRDSSYNEQFF. DNA of the CDR3: TGTGCCAGCAGAGACCGGGACAGCTCCTACAATGAGCAGTTCTTC. This chain joins TRBV12-3 or TRBV12-4 and TRBJ2-1; 7 bases match TRBD1. After removal of 6 bases from V and 0 bases from J, the junction contained 5 bases not matched to a gene. The CDR3 totals 15 residues.